This T cell receptor beta chain was recovered during a study of blood T cells in healthy people across ages. Study-wide results and limits: The unknown donor CMV status may have confounded expanded clonotype changes.

The authors ran a second PCR of roughly 6 to 11 cycles using a sample-barcoded 5' primer and a J-beta primer mix. One entry per CDR3 protein, called by TCRdb with MiXCR from the 5' RACE reads. The profile shows more than 900,000 distinct CDR3 sequences, roughly 28% of them singletons. As regards this clonotype: No antigen is known for it.

In addition, the sample was reused for a study of T cells of mothers and their children. From that report: Both sample barcodes and 2-4 random nucleotides came from the M1S primer of the second PCR. The output of TCR recombination is shaped by thymic selection similarly in related and unrelated pairs.

The TCR was taken from a woman aged 35 to 49 in good health. The specimen sequenced was blood.

In nucleotides, the CDR3 is TGTGCCATCAAGGGTGGGGCTGGGGCCAACGTCCTGACTTTC. This translates into CAIKGGAGANVLTF. J is TRBJ2-6 and V is TRBV10-3; unclear D gene. Per the germline V gene, CDR1 is ENHRY and CDR2 is SYGVKD. The CDR3 sequence is 14 residues long. Between the trimmed V and J ends, which lost 7 bases and 2 bases, there was a span of 9 bases.